A selection of T cell receptor beta chains follows, all from one sample in a study of cytotoxic CD8 clonotypes in ibrutinib-treated CLL. The repertoire was sequenced with immunoSEQ multiplex PCR; TCRdb's copy has only in-frame clones and lacks some. The repertoire has 250,000 to 350,000 clones, around 76% of them found once; the top ten carry approximately 5.6%. Sequencing used PBMCs, obtained at disease progression, from a patient treated with ibrutinib. These receptor sequences come from a human donor with chronic lymphocytic leukemia. The CDR3 runs from the conserved cysteine through the conserved F or W. The D gene is left open where the match is weak. Rows may omit the clone size; those that give it use once, few, many or a size class.

J	D	length	size	V	DNA	CDR3
TRBJ2-7	-	12	few	TRBV7-6	TGTGCCAGCAGCCGAGTTGGGGGGCTCCCCTACTTC	CASSRVGGLPYF
TRBJ2-5	-	15	-	TRBV7-3	TGTGCCAGCAGCCACCATTTCGGGTGGGAAGAGACCCAGTACTTC	CASSHHFGWEETQYF
TRBJ2-7	TRBD1	16	few	TRBV25-1	TGTGCCAGCAGTGGAACGACAGGGGTCCTCTTCTACGAGCAGTACTTC	CASSGTTGVLFYEQYF
TRBJ2-3	-	14	-	TRBV9	TGTGCCAGCAGCGTGGGGCTTAGCACAGATACGCAGTATTTT	CASSVGLSTDTQYF
TRBJ2-7	-	15	-	TRBV7-6	TGTGCCAGCAGCTGGAGACAGGGAGGCTCCTACGAGCAGTACTTC	CASSWRQGGSYEQYF
TRBJ1-1	-	11	-	TRBV6-1	TGTGCCAGCAGTGAAGGGACTGAAGCTTTCTTT	CASSEGTEAFF
TRBJ1-1	-	12	-	TRBV5-1	TGCGCCAGCAGTTCGATCAGCACTGAAGCTTTCTTT	CASSSISTEAFF
TRBJ1-1	TRBD1	14	-	TRBV7-9	TGTGCCAGCAGCTTAGACAGGGGGTACACTGAAGCTTTCTTT	CASSLDRGYTEAFF
TRBJ1-1	-	15	-	TRBV6-5	TGTGCCAGCAGTTACGAAGCCCCCGGGGTGACTGAAGCTTTCTTT	CASSYEAPGVTEAFF
TRBJ2-5	TRBD2	11	-	TRBV2	TGTGCCAGCAGTGAGGCGGGGGCCCAGTACTTC	CASSEAGAQYF
TRBJ2-6	-	15	-	TRBV7-3	TGTGCCAGCAGTCCAAGTGCCTCGGGGGCCAACGTCCTGACTTTC	CASSPSASGANVLTF
TRBJ1-1	-	14	-	TRBV29-1	TGCAGCGTTGGGCGCAGGGCCATGAACACTGAAGCTTTCTTT	CSVGRRAMNTEAFF
TRBJ1-1	-	15	-	TRBV5-1	TGCGCCAGCAGCTTGGATGGGGGGACACCCACTGAAGCTTTCTTT	CASSLDGGTPTEAFF
TRBJ2-7	-	13	-	TRBV19	TGTGCCAGTAAAGGCAGGCCAACCTACGAGCAGTACTTC	CASKGRPTYEQYF
TRBJ2-3	-	17	-	TRBV5-1	TGCGCCAGCAGCCTATATAGCGCCAAAAGGGGGGCAGATACGCAGTATTTT	CASSLYSAKRGADTQYF
TRBJ2-1	-	15	-	TRBV7-3	TGTGCCAGCAGCGCCCGGGACTCCTCTTTCGATGAGCAGTTCTTC	CASSARDSSFDEQFF
TRBJ2-7	-	16	-	TRBV4-3	TGCGCCAGCAGCTCTCCTGCGCCACCGATGGGTTACGAGCAGTACTTC	CASSSPAPPMGYEQYF
TRBJ2-3	TRBD2	16	-	TRBV6-6	TGTGCCAGCAGTTACCTCATAGCGGGCAGCACAGATACGCAGTATTTT	CASSYLIAGSTDTQYF
TRBJ2-3	-	15	-	TRBV10-3	TGTGCCATCAGTGATTTCGCAGCGACCACAGATACGCAGTATTTT	CAISDFAATTDTQYF
TRBJ1-1	-	13	few	TRBV5-1	TGCGCCAGCCGGTACAGGGAGAACACTGAAGCTTTCTTT	CASRYRENTEAFF
TRBJ2-1	-	17	-	TRBV5-6	TGTGCCAGCAGCTCCGGAAGGTGGGCGGGGTATTGGGATGAGCAGTTCTTC	CASSSGRWAGYWDEQFF
TRBJ1-1	-	15	-	TRBV5-1	TGCGCCAGCAGCTTGGCGACCGTAGGGCGGACTGAAGCTTTCTTT	CASSLATVGRTEAFF
TRBJ2-3	-	14	many	TRBV5-1	TGCGCCAGCAGCCCCTGGGTGGGGGCAGATACGCAGTATTTT	CASSPWVGADTQYF
TRBJ1-2	-	15	few	TRBV4-1	TGCGCCAGCAGCCTAAGGACAGACACTAACTATGGCTACACCTTC	CASSLRTDTNYGYTF
TRBJ2-1	TRBD2	15	-	TRBV5-1	TGCGCCAGCAGCTTGTACGGACTAGCGGCCGATGAGCAGTTCTTC	CASSLYGLAADEQFF
TRBJ2-7	TRBD2	15	-	TRBV6-5	TGTGCCAGCAGTCCCTTGGGAGGGAGAGGATACGAGCAGTACTTC	CASSPLGGRGYEQYF
TRBJ1-5	-	15	-	TRBV4-1	TGCGCCAGCAGCCAGCACGTCAATAGCAATCAGCCCCAGCATTTT	CASSQHVNSNQPQHF
TRBJ2-1	-	14	-	TRBV18	TGTGCCAGCTCACCGTCCAGGAGCACTGATGAGCAGTTCTTC	CASSPSRSTDEQFF
TRBJ1-1	-	14	-	TRBV6-5	TGTGCCAGCAGCCGAGAGAGGGGGTTCACTGAAGCTTTCTTT	CASSRERGFTEAFF
TRBJ2-7	-	14	-	TRBV29-1	TGCAGCGTTGAAGGGACAGAGAGTGATTACGAGCAGTACTTC	CSVEGTESDYEQYF
TRBJ2-1	TRBD2	16	-	TRBV2	TGTGCCAGCAGCCCTCGCCGGGGGGTCCCCTACAATGAGCAGTTCTTC	CASSPRRGVPYNEQFF
TRBJ2-3	-	16	once	TRBV7-2	TGTGCCAGCAGCTTAGATTTAGCGGCCCGGACAGATACGCAGTATTTT	CASSLDLAARTDTQYF
TRBJ2-7	-	14	-	TRBV10-3	TGTGCCATCAGTGGGGACTGGGGTCACAACGAGCAGTACTTC	CAISGDWGHNEQYF
TRBJ2-7	TRBD1	15	few	TRBV18	TGTGCCAGCTCATACGACAGGGGAACCCACTACGAGCAGTACTTC	CASSYDRGTHYEQYF
TRBJ1-5	-	12	-	TRBV28	TGTGCCAGCAGTTTCCGGAAATCAGCCCAGCATTTT	CASSFRKSAQHF
TRBJ2-7	-	13	-	TRBV28	TGTGCCAGCAGTTTTATCGGGCTTAGCGAGCAGTACTTC	CASSFIGLSEQYF
TRBJ1-1	-	17	-	TRBV9	TGTGCCAGCAGCGACCAACCGACGACCGTATTGAACACTGAAGCTTTCTTT	CASSDQPTTVLNTEAFF
TRBJ1-6	-	18	-	TRBV5-1	TGCGCCAGCAGCACCAATTGGCGGAAGGGACATTATAATTCACCCCTCCACTTT	CASSTNWRKGHYNSPLHF
TRBJ2-2	-	14	-	TRBV7-6	TGTGCCAGCAGCTCCACGACAGTAACCGGGGAGCTGTTTTTT	CASSSTTVTGELFF
TRBJ2-1	TRBD2	14	few	TRBV6-5	TGTGCCAGCAGGACGGGACTAGCAAACAATGAGCAGTTCTTC	CASRTGLANNEQFF
TRBJ2-1	-	13	-	TRBV19	TGTGCCAGTAGTATGCGCAACGCCTATGAGCAGTTCTTC	CASSMRNAYEQFF
TRBJ1-1	-	12	once	TRBV7-2	TGTGCCAGCAGCCCACGATACACTGAAGCTTTCTTT	CASSPRYTEAFF
TRBJ2-5	TRBD1	14	few	TRBV10-3	TGTGCCATCAGTGATAGGGACAGACAAGAGACCCAGTACTTC	CAISDRDRQETQYF
TRBJ2-5	-	13	-	TRBV2	TGTGCCAGCTGGGACACCCCTACGGTGATCCAGTACTTC	CASWDTPTVIQYF
TRBJ2-7	-	14	-	TRBV7-9	TGTGCCAGCAGCTTACCGACCGCGACCTACGAGCAGTACTTC	CASSLPTATYEQYF
TRBJ2-4	-	12	-	TRBV4-2	TGTGCCAGCAGCCAAGACCTCCGCATTCAGTACTTC	CASSQDLRIQYF
TRBJ2-4	-	13	-	TRBV7-2	TGTGCCAGCAGCTTGGGGCCCAAAAACATTCAGTACTTC	CASSLGPKNIQYF
TRBJ2-6	-	15	-	TRBV6-5	TGTGCCAGCAGTCCCTCGAGGGCCGGGGCCAACGTCCTGACTTTC	CASSPSRAGANVLTF
TRBJ1-4	TRBD1	13	-	TRBV29-1	TGCATCGCGACAGGGGGCCGGAATGAAAAACTGTTTTTT	CIATGGRNEKLFF
TRBJ1-1	TRBD1	16	-	TRBV5-1	TGCGCCAGCAGCTCACGACAGGGAGCCTCGAACACTGAAGCTTTCTTT	CASSSRQGASNTEAFF